The clone carrying this TCR delta chain came up a few times. Its target is not known. A far bigger clonotype differs at one base, so this is likely a read error. This same CDR3 is encoded by further DNA sequences in the sample. Bulk repertoires came from Vgamma9/Vdelta2+ or Vdelta2-negative gammadelta T cells flow-sorted from PBMC. This CDR3 is built from 16 residues. Looked up from germline, CDR1 is TSWWSYY and CDR2 is QGS. The source of the sample is a study of γδ T cells in repeated Plasmodium falciparum infection. Study details: Malian children with intense seasonal malaria exposure were compared with matched Australian children.

Points from the study as a whole: Waves of new clonotype selection appeared after repeated controlled infections in Vdelta2-negative, largely Vdelta1+, gammadelta T cells. Compared with Australian children, Malian Vdelta2-negative repertoires seemed more clonal, less diverse, less shared.

TCRdb reprocessed the multiplex PCR reads through CATT. The data show 85,000 to 95,000 delta-chain clones, about 1.5% seen once. The genes are TRDV1 and TRDJ1, with D possibly being TRDD3 (5 bases). TCRdb does not report a J gene; here it was assigned by matching the DNA to germline references. This receptor was obtained from a pool of human donors (malaria-infected and uninfected, not separated). The sequencing sample was made of gamma-delta T cells from blood. The CDR3 region has the DNA TGTGCCCTTGGGGAACTGTCCCGATACAGCACCGATAAACTCATCTTT. Amino acid sequence: CALGELSRYSTDKLIF.